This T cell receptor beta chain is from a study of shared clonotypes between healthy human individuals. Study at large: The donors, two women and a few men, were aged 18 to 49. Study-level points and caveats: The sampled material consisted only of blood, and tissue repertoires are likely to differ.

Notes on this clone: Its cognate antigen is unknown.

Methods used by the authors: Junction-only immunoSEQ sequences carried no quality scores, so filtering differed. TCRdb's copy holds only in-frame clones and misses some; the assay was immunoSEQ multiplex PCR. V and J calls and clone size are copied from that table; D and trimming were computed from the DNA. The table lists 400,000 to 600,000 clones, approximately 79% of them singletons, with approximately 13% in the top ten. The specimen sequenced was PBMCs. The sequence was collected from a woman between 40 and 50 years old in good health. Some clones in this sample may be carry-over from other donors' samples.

The CDR3 here is CASSDPGLAAYEQYF. CDR3 bases: TGTGCCAGCAGTGATCCGGGACTAGCGGCCTACGAGCAGTACTTC. The chain is built from TRBV2 and TRBJ2-7; 11 bases align to TRBD2. Germline V gene lookup returns CDR1 SNHLY and CDR2 FYNNEI. Losses at the gene ends were 3 bases for V and 2 bases for J; bases not matched to a gene: 3. The CDR3 has 15 residues.